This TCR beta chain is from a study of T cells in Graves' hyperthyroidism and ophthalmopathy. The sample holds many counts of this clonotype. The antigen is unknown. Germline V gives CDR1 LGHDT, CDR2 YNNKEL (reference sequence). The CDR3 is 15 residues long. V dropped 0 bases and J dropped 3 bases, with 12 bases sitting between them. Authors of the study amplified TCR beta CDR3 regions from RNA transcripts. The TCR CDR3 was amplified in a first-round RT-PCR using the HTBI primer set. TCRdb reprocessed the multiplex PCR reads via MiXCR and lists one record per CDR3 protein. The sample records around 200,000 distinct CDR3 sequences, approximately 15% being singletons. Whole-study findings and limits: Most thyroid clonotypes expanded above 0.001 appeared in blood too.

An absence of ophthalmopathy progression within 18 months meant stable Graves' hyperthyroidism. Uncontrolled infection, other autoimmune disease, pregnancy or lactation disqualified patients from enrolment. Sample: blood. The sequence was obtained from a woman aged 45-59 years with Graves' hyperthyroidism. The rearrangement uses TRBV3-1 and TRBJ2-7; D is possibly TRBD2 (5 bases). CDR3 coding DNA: TGTGCCAGCAGCCAAGAGGCCCTCCGGGGCTACGAGCAGTACTTC. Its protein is CASSQEALRGYEQYF.